This T cell receptor beta chain was captured by sequencing in a study of T cell responses to AZD1222 COVID-19 vaccine. Regarding the study as a whole: Sampling captured repertoires only after the peak T cell response.

Clones were read by immunoSEQ multiplex PCR, and TCRdb kept only the in-frame ones, dropping some. The table lists about 92,000 clones, about nine tenths of them singletons. The CDR3 extends over 14 amino acids. In germline, CDR1 is GTSNPN, CDR2 SVGIG (reference sequence). V lost 2 bases to trimming and J lost 7 bases; unmatched junction nucleotides: 10. Concerning this clone itself: What it binds is not known.

The sequences come from peripheral blood, collected on day 0 of AZD1222 vaccination. This sequence originates from an adult in good health. This sequence joins TRBV30 and TRBJ1-2, with 7 nucleotides matching TRBD1. The CDR3 bases are TGTGCCTGGAGTAAAGGTGACAGGGTTTCTGGCTACACCTTC. This codes for CAWSKGDRVSGYTF. The whole variable domain, remainder taken from reference TRBV30 and TRBJ1-2, is SQTIHQWPATLVQPVGSPLSLECTVEGTSNPNLYWYRQAAGRGLQLLFYSVGIGQISSEVPQNLSASRPQDRQFILSSKKLLLSDSGFYLCAWSKGDRVSGYTFGSGTRLTVV.